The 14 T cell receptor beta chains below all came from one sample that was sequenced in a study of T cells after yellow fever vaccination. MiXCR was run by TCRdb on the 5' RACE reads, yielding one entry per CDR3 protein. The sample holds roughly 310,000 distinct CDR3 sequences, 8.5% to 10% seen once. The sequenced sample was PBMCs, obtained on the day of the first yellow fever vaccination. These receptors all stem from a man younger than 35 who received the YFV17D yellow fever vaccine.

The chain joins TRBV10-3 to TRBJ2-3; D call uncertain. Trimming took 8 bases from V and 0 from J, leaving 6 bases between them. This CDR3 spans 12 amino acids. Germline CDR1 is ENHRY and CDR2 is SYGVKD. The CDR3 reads CAIGTSTDTQYF. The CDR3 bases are TGTGCCATCGGCACTAGCACAGATACGCAGTATTTT.

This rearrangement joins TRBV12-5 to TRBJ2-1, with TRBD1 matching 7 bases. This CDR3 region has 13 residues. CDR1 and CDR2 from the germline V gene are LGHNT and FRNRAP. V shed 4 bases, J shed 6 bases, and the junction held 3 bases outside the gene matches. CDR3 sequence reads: CASGSTGTNEQFF. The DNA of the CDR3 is TGTGCTAGTGGTTCGACAGGGACCAATGAGCAGTTCTTC.

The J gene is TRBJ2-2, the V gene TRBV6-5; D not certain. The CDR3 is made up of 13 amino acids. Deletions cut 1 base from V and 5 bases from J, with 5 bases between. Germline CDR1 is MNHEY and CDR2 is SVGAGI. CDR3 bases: TGTGCCAGCAGTTACTATAATACCGGGGAGCTGTTTTTT. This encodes CASSYYNTGELFF.

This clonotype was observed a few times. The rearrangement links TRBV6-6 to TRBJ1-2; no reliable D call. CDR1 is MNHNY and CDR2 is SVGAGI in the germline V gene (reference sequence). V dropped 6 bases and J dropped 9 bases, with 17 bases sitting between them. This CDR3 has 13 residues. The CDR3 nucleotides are TGTGCCAGCAGCCCCCCGGGCGGGTCAAGCTACACCTTC. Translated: CASSPPGGSSYTF.

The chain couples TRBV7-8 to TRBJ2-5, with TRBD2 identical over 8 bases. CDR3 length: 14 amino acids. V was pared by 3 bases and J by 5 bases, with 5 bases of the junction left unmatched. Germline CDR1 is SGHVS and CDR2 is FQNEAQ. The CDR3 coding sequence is TGTGCCAGCAGCTTCGGGACTAGAGGCGAGACCCAGTACTTC. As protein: CASSFGTRGETQYF.

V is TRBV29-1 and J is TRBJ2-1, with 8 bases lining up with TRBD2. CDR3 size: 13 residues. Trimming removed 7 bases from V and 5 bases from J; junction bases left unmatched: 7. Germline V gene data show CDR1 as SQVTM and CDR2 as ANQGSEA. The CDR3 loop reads CSGERGSDNEQFF. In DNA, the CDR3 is TGCAGCGGGGAGCGGGGGTCAGACAATGAGCAGTTCTTC.

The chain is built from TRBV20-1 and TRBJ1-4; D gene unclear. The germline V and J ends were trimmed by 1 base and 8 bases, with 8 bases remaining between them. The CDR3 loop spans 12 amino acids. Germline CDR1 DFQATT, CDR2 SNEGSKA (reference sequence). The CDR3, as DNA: TGCAGTGCTAGAGTTCCACCCGAAAAACTGTTTTTT. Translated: CSARVPPEKLFF.

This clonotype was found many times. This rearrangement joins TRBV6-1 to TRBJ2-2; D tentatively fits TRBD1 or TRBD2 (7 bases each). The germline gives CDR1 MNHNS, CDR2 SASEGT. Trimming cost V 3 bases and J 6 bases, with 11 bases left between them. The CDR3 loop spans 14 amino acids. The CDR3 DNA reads TGTGCCAGCAGTGAGGGAGGGGGCGCCGGGGAGCTGTTTTTT. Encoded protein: CASSEGGGAGELFF.

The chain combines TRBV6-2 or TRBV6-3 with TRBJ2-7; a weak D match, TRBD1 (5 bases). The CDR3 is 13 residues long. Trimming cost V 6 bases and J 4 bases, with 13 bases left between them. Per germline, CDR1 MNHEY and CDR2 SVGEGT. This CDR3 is CASSPRTTYEQYF. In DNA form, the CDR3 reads TGTGCCAGCAGCCCACGGACAACTTACGAGCAGTACTTC.

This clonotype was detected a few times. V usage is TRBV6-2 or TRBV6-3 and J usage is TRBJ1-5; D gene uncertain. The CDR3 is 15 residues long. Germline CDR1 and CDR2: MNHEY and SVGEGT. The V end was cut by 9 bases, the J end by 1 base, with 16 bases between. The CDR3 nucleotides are TGTGCCAGTGATCAAGGAAGAGGGAGCAATCAGCCCCAGCATTTT. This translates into CASDQGRGSNQPQHF.

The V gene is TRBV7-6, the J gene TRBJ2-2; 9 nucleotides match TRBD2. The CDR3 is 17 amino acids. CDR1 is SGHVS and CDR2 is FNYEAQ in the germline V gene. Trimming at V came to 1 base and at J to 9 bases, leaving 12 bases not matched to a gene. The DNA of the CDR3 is TGTGCCAGCAGCTTAGTAGCGGGGGCCCTTACTTACCGGGAGCTGTTTTTT. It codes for CASSLVAGALTYRELFF.

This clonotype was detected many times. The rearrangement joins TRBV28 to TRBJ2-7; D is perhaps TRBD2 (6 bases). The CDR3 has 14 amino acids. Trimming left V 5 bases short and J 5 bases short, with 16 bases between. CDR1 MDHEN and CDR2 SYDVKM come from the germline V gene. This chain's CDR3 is CASSAPGRTHEQYV. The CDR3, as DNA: TGTGCCAGCAGTGCTCCAGGGAGGACCCACGAGCAGTACGTC.

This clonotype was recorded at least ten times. The CDR3 nucleotides are TGCAGCGGCCGAAACACAGGGGGCCAAGAGACCCAGTACTTC. This translates into CSGRNTGGQETQYF. V usage is TRBV29-1 and J usage is TRBJ2-5, with TRBD1 matching over 8 bases. The CDR3 length is 14 residues. V dropped 7 bases and J dropped 1; count of bases not matched to a gene: 8. CDR1 and CDR2 (germline): SQVTM, ANQGSEA.

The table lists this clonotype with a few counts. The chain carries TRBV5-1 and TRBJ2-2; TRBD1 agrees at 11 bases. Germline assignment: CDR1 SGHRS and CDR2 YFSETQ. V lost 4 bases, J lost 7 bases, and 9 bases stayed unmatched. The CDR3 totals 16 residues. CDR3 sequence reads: CASSVRTGGAVGELFF. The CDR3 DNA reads TGCGCCAGCAGCGTTAGGACAGGGGGCGCGGTCGGGGAGCTGTTTTTT.